This T cell receptor (beta chain) came from a study of blood T cell repertoires in COVID-19. Trimming removed 8 bases from V and 4 bases from J, with 15 bases in between. CDR1 is MDHEN and CDR2 is SYDVKM in the germline V gene. The CDR3 is 14 amino acids. In this sample, this clone turned up once. Clones were sequenced by immunoSEQ multiplex PCR, and TCRdb holds only the in-frame ones, with some missing. The sample comprises 60,000 to 70,000 clones, more than 60% of which are singletons, and 5.5% rests with the top ten. Sequencing was performed on peripheral blood. This receptor was identified in a woman in her 70s with acute or convalescent COVID-19. The V and J genes are TRBV28 and TRBJ1-5, with D maybe TRBD1 (6 bases). CDR3 sequence: CASFLQGSNQPQHF. The CDR3 DNA sequence: TGTGCCAGCTTTCTCCAGGGGAGTAATCAGCCCCAGCATTTT.